One and the same sample provided the 30 T cell receptor beta chains below, sequenced in a study of cytotoxic CD8 clonotypes in ibrutinib-treated CLL. Assay: immunoSEQ multiplex PCR; the TCRdb copy retains only in-frame clones and omits some. The table has about 74,000 clones, over 75% seen once. The sample was PBMCs, taken at disease progression, from a patient treated with ibrutinib. The origin of the receptors is a human donor with chronic lymphocytic leukemia.

The genes are TRBV7-9 and TRBJ2-2; TRBD2 agrees at 9 bases. Germline values: CDR1 SEHNR, CDR2 FQNEAQ (reference sequence). V gave up 5 bases and J gave up 2 bases; unmatched junction bases: 6. This CDR3 is 16 amino acids long. The CDR3 bases are TGTGCCAGCAGCACTCGGACTAGCGCAAACACCGGGGAGCTGTTTTTT. Translation gives CASSTRTSANTGELFF.

A few counts support this clone. The chain employs TRBV11-2 and TRBJ2-7; the D is unclear. Trimming pared 4 bases from V and 1 base from J, leaving 8 bases between. CDR1 SGHAT and CDR2 FQNNGV come from the germline V gene. The CDR3 contains 13 residues. CDR3 sequence (DNA): TGTGCCAGCAGCTCCTCGACTTCCTACGAGCAGTACTTC. The encoded protein is CASSSSTSYEQYF.

The gene calls are TRBV5-5 and TRBJ2-3; 10 positions agree with TRBD2. V was clipped by 4 bases and J by 0 bases; unmatched bases: 5. CDR3 size: 16 residues. Germline V gene data show CDR1 as SGHKS and CDR2 as YYEKEE (reference sequence). In nucleotides, the CDR3 is TGTGCCAGCAGCGTTCTAGCGGGGGCTAGCACAGATACGCAGTATTTT. It translates to CASSVLAGASTDTQYF.

The rearrangement joins TRBV27 to TRBJ1-2; TRBD1 is a possible D gene (6 bases). This CDR3 has 13 residues. Germline assignment: CDR1 MNHEY and CDR2 SMNVEV (reference sequence). V lost 6 bases and J lost 7, with 15 bases in between. Here the CDR3 DNA reads TGTGCCAGCAGCTCCGTAGGGGGTGGTGGCTACACCTTC. As protein: CASSSVGGGGYTF.

This chain links TRBV6-4 with TRBJ2-1; a possible D gene is TRBD2 (6 bases). Germline CDR1 is MRHNA and CDR2 is SNTAGT. The CDR3 totals 13 residues. The germline V and J ends were trimmed by 4 bases and 6 bases, with 10 bases remaining between them. The CDR3 spells CASSVRRGNEQFF. CDR3 sequence (DNA): TGTGCCAGCAGTGTACGGAGGGGCAATGAGCAGTTCTTC.

About this clone itself: Other DNA sequences within the sample encode an identical CDR3. The J gene is TRBJ2-3, the V gene TRBV5-1; possibly TRBD1 for D (5 bases). V lost 2 bases to trimming and J lost 5 bases, with 6 bases between them. The CDR3 has 12 amino acids. Germline CDR1 SGHRS, CDR2 YFSETQ. CDR3 nucleotide sequence: TGCGCCAGCAGCTTAGGGGTAGATACGCAGTATTTT. It yields the protein CASSLGVDTQYF.

V is TRBV4-1 and J is TRBJ2-2; TRBD2 aligns across 9 bases. Germline V gene data show CDR1 as MGHRA and CDR2 as YSYEKL. The length of the CDR3 is 17 residues. After removal of 1 base from V and 4 bases from J, the junction contained 7 bases not matched to a gene. This CDR3 reads CASSQGVAGARTGELFF. Written as DNA, the CDR3 is TGCGCCAGCAGCCAAGGGGTAGCGGGGGCACGCACCGGGGAGCTGTTTTTT.

J is TRBJ1-3 and V is TRBV6-1, with unresolved D. V lost 6 bases and J 0 bases, leaving 12 bases between the germline ends. The CDR3 loop spans 15 amino acids. The germline V gene has CDR1 MNHNS and CDR2 SASEGT. CDR3 DNA: TGTGCCAGCAGCCCAACCTATTTCTCTGGAAACACCATATATTTT. As protein: CASSPTYFSGNTIYF.

The rearrangement uses TRBV7-9 and TRBJ1-3, with D perhaps matching TRBD1 (5 bases). The V end lost 3 bases, the J end lost 7 bases, and 7 bases lay between the germline ends. Germline CDR1 is SEHNR and CDR2 is FQNEAQ (reference sequence). The CDR3 is 12 amino acids. The CDR3 DNA reads TGTGCCAGCAGCTTCGGGGGGAACACCATATATTTT. Amino acids: CASSFGGNTIYF.

J is TRBJ1-1 and V is TRBV12-5; tentatively, D is TRBD1 (6 bases). The CDR3 sequence is 14 residues long. V lost 2 bases, J lost 4 bases, and 11 bases lay in between. Germline lookup yields CDR1 LGHNT and CDR2 FRNRAP. The CDR3 loop reads CASGLQGQATEAFF. The CDR3 region has the DNA TGTGCTAGTGGTTTGCAGGGGCAGGCCACTGAAGCTTTCTTT.

The rearrangement joins TRBV30 to TRBJ2-5; the D is unclear. V lost 4 bases and J lost 4, with 10 bases in between. The germline CDR1 and CDR2 sequences are GTSNPN and SVGIG (reference sequence). This CDR3 has 12 residues. The CDR3: CAWTRLAETQYF. CDR3 coding DNA: TGTGCCTGGACCAGACTGGCAGAGACCCAGTACTTC.

The rearrangement links TRBV19 to TRBJ2-7; possibly TRBD2 for D (6 bases). V lost 5 bases and J 2 bases, leaving 13 bases between the germline ends. Germline lookup yields CDR1 LNHDA and CDR2 SQIVND (reference sequence). This CDR3 region has 14 residues. CDR3 bases: TGTGCCAGTAGTGCCGGAGGGGCCGCCTACGAGCAGTACTTC. This encodes CASSAGGAAYEQYF.

This clone appeared once. The chain combines TRBV5-6 with TRBJ2-4, with D perhaps matching TRBD1 or TRBD2 (5 bases each). Germline V gene lookup returns CDR1 SGHDT and CDR2 YYEEEE. V was pared by 4 bases and J by 1 base, with 9 bases between. The CDR3 covers 14 residues. For the CDR3, the DNA is TGTGCCAGCAGCCGCGAGGGGGCCAAAAACATTCAGTACTTC. Amino acids: CASSREGAKNIQYF.

V gene TRBV5-1 combines with J gene TRBJ1-2; D unresolved. Germline V gene sequence: CDR1 SGHRS, CDR2 YFSETQ. Trimming took off 3 bases at V and 2 bases at J, with 8 bases between the two ends. There are 13 residues in the CDR3. CDR3 protein: CASSSTRNYGYTF. CDR3 coding DNA: TGCGCCAGCAGCTCCACCCGAAACTATGGCTACACCTTC.

Only one count was recorded for this clone. The chain joins TRBV19 to TRBJ1-4, with TRBD1 matching over 10 bases. J was trimmed by 7 bases and V by 5 bases; bases with no gene match: 4. The germline V gene encodes CDR1 LNHDA and CDR2 SQIVND (reference sequence). CDR3 length: 14 amino acids. The CDR3 bases are TGTGCCAGTAGTGTGACAGGGGGCGTTGAAAAACTGTTTTTT. Amino acids: CASSVTGGVEKLFF.

The chain recombines TRBV29-1 with TRBJ2-7; D perhaps matches TRBD1 (5 bases). V lost 5 bases and J lost 2, with 13 bases in between. The CDR3 spans 13 residues. Germline loops: CDR1 SQVTM, CDR2 ANQGSEA. Written as DNA, the CDR3 is TGCAGCGTTAAGCTGGGGCTACCCTACGAGCAGTACTTC. Its translation is CSVKLGLPYEQYF.

This clone was seen just once. This chain joins TRBV27 and TRBJ2-5; possible D gene TRBD1, 6 bases. Germline V lookup: CDR1 MNHEY, CDR2 SMNVEV (reference sequence). The CDR3 runs to 14 residues. V was pared by 6 bases and J by 2 bases, with 13 bases between. CDR3 DNA sequence: TGTGCCAGCAGCCGTCGAAGGGGGCAAGAGACCCAGTACTTC. Amino acids: CASSRRRGQETQYF.

The CDR3 loop is CASSSLVSNQPQHF. CDR3 in DNA: TGTGCCAGCAGTAGCCTTGTGAGCAATCAGCCCCAGCATTTT. The chain couples TRBV2 to TRBJ1-5; D is uncertain. The V end was cut by 5 bases, the J end by 1 base, with 9 bases between. The length of the CDR3 is 14 residues. Germline V gene sequence: CDR1 SNHLY, CDR2 FYNNEI.

The J gene is TRBJ2-7, the V gene TRBV9; D is unclear. The CDR3 has 14 amino acids. CDR1 and CDR2 from the germline V gene are SGDLS and YYNGEE. V shed 4 bases and J shed 0 bases, with 11 bases lying between them. In DNA form, the CDR3 reads TGTGCCAGCAGCCCCATGGTGACCTCCTACGAGCAGTACTTC. This sequence encodes CASSPMVTSYEQYF.

The rearrangement uses TRBV18 and TRBJ2-7; no definite D call. V dropped 6 bases and J dropped 3 bases, with 15 bases sitting between them. Germline CDR1 and CDR2: KGHSH and LQKENI. The CDR3 runs to 14 residues. The CDR3 spells CASSHSLRLYEQYF. The CDR3 DNA reads as TGTGCCAGCTCCCACAGTCTTCGGCTCTACGAGCAGTACTTC.

V usage is TRBV20-1 and J usage is TRBJ2-4; D might be TRBD2 (5 bases). The length of the CDR3 is 11 residues. The V end was cut by 5 bases, the J end by 7 bases, with 9 bases between. Germline CDR1 reads DFQATT; CDR2 reads SNEGSKA (reference sequence). Written as DNA, the CDR3 is TGCAGTGCTCCACGAGGGAACATTCAGTACTTC. Its translation: CSAPRGNIQYF.

The chain couples TRBV10-3 to TRBJ2-3, with a tentative D call TRBD1 (6 bases). The germline V gene has CDR1 ENHRY and CDR2 SYGVKD. The CDR3 totals 16 residues. Trimming removed 6 bases from V and 0 bases from J, with 16 bases in between. The CDR3 spells CAISGQISYSTDTQYF. The CDR3 DNA follows: TGTGCCATCAGCGGACAGATCTCATACAGCACAGATACGCAGTATTTT.

The chain uses TRBV6-5 and TRBJ1-6; D uncertain. CDR1 is MNHEY, CDR2 SVGAGI, per germline. The CDR3 runs 13 residues. The V and J ends lost 6 bases and 6 bases respectively, with 9 bases between them. The CDR3 loop reads CASRTLLNSPLHF. CDR3 coding DNA: TGTGCCAGCAGGACCTTACTTAATTCACCCCTCCACTTT.

The genes are TRBV15 and TRBJ2-7; tentative D call: TRBD1 (6 bases). V was trimmed by 1 base and J by 2 bases, leaving 9 bases between them. The CDR3 runs 14 residues. Per the germline V gene, CDR1 is LNHNV and CDR2 is YYDKDF (reference sequence). This chain's CDR3 is CATSRAYRAYEQYF. The CDR3 DNA follows: TGTGCCACCAGCAGAGCTTACAGGGCCTACGAGCAGTACTTC.

V is TRBV18 and J is TRBJ1-1; D may be TRBD1 (6 bases). Per germline, CDR1 KGHSH and CDR2 LQKENI. The CDR3 runs 15 residues. The germline V and J ends were trimmed by 1 base and 2 bases, with 11 bases remaining between them. The CDR3 reads CASSPLQGGNTEAFF. The CDR3 nucleotides read TGTGCCAGCTCACCACTACAGGGAGGAAACACTGAAGCTTTCTTT.

This clone is a singleton in its sample. The V and J genes are TRBV19 and TRBJ2-1; TRBD1 might be the D (5 bases). Germline values: CDR1 LNHDA, CDR2 SQIVND (reference sequence). Trimming shortened V by 1 base and J by 5 bases, and 6 bases separated the two germline ends. The CDR3 runs 13 residues. CDR3 amino acids: CASSIGQNNEQFF. The CDR3 coding sequence is TGTGCCAGTAGTATAGGACAGAACAATGAGCAGTTCTTC.

This clone was seen once. Germline and junction disagree at one end, which may indicate a read error. The J gene is TRBJ2-1, the V gene TRBV10-2; TRBD1 might be the D (5 bases). Germline CDR1 and CDR2: WSHSY and SAAADI. The CDR3 has 13 amino acids. The CDR3 spells CASSPTVYNEQFF. The CDR3 DNA sequence: TGCGCGAGCAGCCCGACAGTTTACAATGAGCAGTTCTTC.

In regard to this clone: The identical CDR3 is also encoded by other nucleotide sequences in the sample. CDR3 DNA: TGTGCCAGTTCATTGGGGTTATCCTACAATGAGCAGTTCTTC. It codes for CASSLGLSYNEQFF. The genes are TRBV9 and TRBJ2-1; no clear D gene. The length of the CDR3 is 14 residues. Germline V gene data show CDR1 as SGDLS and CDR2 as YYNGEE. Trimming stripped 8 bases from V and 1 base from J, with 13 bases between.

The rearrangement uses TRBV4-1 and TRBJ2-7; no clear D. The CDR3 runs to 14 residues. Germline loops: CDR1 MGHRA, CDR2 YSYEKL. The V and J ends lost 1 base and 7 bases respectively, with 14 bases between them. CDR3 amino acids: CASSQVPGKIEQYF. In nucleotides, the CDR3 is TGCGCCAGCAGCCAAGTTCCGGGTAAGATAGAGCAGTACTTC.

This clone was seen a single time. This chain joins TRBV4-1 and TRBJ1-4, with D perhaps TRBD1 (5 bases). Germline CDR1 MGHRA, CDR2 YSYEKL. Trimming took 2 bases from V and 3 from J, leaving 10 bases between them. There are 15 residues in the CDR3. The chain's CDR3 is CASSQYGTSNEKLFF. The DNA for the CDR3 is TGCGCCAGCAGCCAATACGGGACGTCTAATGAAAAACTGTTTTTT.